These T cell receptor beta chains were read from a single sample in a study of CD8+CD57+ T cells in acquired aplastic anemia. TCRdb ran MiXCR on the reads and lists one entry per CDR3 protein. The sample carries about 150,000 distinct CDR3 sequences, 40% to 50% recorded once. Specimen: sorted CD4+, CD8+, or CD8+CD57+ T cells (not recorded which) from PBMCs. Receptors originate from a human donor with aplastic anemia. CDR3s include the opening cysteine and the closing phenylalanine or tryptophan. D genes are given only for firm matches. The size entry is marked missing in some rows and otherwise reads once, few, many or a size class.

TRBD2	12	NA	TRBV29-1	TRBJ2-7	TGCAGCGTTGCGAGCGGGAGGTACGAGCAGTACTTC	CSVASGRYEQYF
NA	13	many	TRBV13	TRBJ2-1	TGTGCCAGCAGCTTATCAGGGTTCAATGAGCAGTTCTTC	CASSLSGFNEQFF
NA	12	NA	TRBV7-2	TRBJ2-7	TGTGCCAGCAGCTTAGCGGTGTACGAGCAGTACTTC	CASSLAVYEQYF
NA	12	NA	TRBV2	TRBJ2-1	TGTACGGTACGGGGAGCTTACAATGAGCAGTTCTTC	CTVRGAYNEQFF
NA	12	many	TRBV10-3	TRBJ2-7	TGTGCCATCAGTGAGTCGACCTACGAGCAGTACTTC	CAISESTYEQYF
NA	13	many	TRBV10-3	TRBJ2-1	TGTGCCATCAGTGAGCTTACCTACAATGAGCAGTTCTTC	CAISELTYNEQFF
NA	13	NA	TRBV7-3	TRBJ1-6	TGTGCCAGCAGCTCCGGACAGAATTCACCCCTCCACTTT	CASSSGQNSPLHF
NA	15	NA	TRBV7-8	TRBJ2-5	TGTGCCAGCGGGACCGGGGCTTACGCTCAAGAGACCCAGTACTTC	CASGTGAYAQETQYF
NA	16	many	TRBV6-1	TRBJ2-7	TGTGCCAGCAGTGAAAAGTCCAAGGCACGCTCCTACGAGCAGTACTTC	CASSEKSKARSYEQYF
TRBD1	13	once	TRBV2	TRBJ1-2	TGTGCCAAGGAAAAGGGGGCGTACTATGGCTACACCTTC	CAKEKGAYYGYTF
TRBD1	16	few	TRBV27	TRBJ2-7	TGTGCCAGCAGTTTATCGGGGGGGACAGGGAGCTACGAGCAGTACTTC	CASSLSGGTGSYEQYF
NA	14	NA	TRBV2	TRBJ2-5	TGTGCCAGCAGCTTCCGGGGATACCAAGAGACCCAGTACTTC	CASSFRGYQETQYF
TRBD2	13	many	TRBV7-9	TRBJ2-1	TGTGCCAGCAGCTCGGCGGGAGTGGCTGAGCAGTTCTTC	CASSSAGVAEQFF
TRBD2	15	many	TRBV4-1	TRBJ2-7	TGCGCCAGCAGCCGAGGGACTAGCGGGAGTATAGAGCAGTACTTC	CASSRGTSGSIEQYF
TRBD2	16	many	TRBV20-1	TRBJ2-7	TGCAGTGCTAGAGCCGTGCTAGCGGGCCGACCCTACGAGCAGTACTTC	CSARAVLAGRPYEQYF
NA	12	NA	TRBV29-1	TRBJ1-4	TGCAGCGTCCGGGGGGACGGCGAAAAACTGTTTTTT	CSVRGDGEKLFF
NA	15	many	TRBV19	TRBJ1-4	TGTGCCAGTAGTATATTCGGCAGGGGTAGGGAAAAACTGTTTTTT	CASSIFGRGREKLFF
NA	11	few	TRBV28	TRBJ2-7	TGTGCCACCGTGGGGGGCTACGAGCAGTACTTC	CATVGGYEQYF
TRBD1	16	NA	TRBV2	TRBJ1-5	TGTGCCAGCAGTACAGGGGCGTTGGGGAATTATCAGCCCCAGCATTTT	CASSTGALGNYQPQHF
NA	15	few	TRBV15	TRBJ1-6	TGTGCCACCAGCAGAGACCGGGGCCCAGGGTTACCCCTCCACTTT	CATSRDRGPGLPLHF
NA	14	many	TRBV7-9	TRBJ2-7	TGTGCCAGCAGCTTAGACAGGGCGACCTACGAGCAGTACTTC	CASSLDRATYEQYF
TRBD1	13	NA	TRBV10-3	TRBJ2-3	TGTGCCATCAGACAGGGGGCCGCGGATACGCAGTATTTT	CAIRQGAADTQYF
NA	13	NA	TRBV7-3	TRBJ2-3	TGTGCCAGCAGCTTGGACAGCACAGATACGCAGTATTTT	CASSLDSTDTQYF
NA	15	NA	TRBV15	TRBJ2-1	TGTGCCACCAGCAGAGACCTAGGGACCTACAATGAGCAGTTCTTC	CATSRDLGTYNEQFF
TRBD1	17	NA	TRBV20-1	TRBJ2-7	TGCAGTGCGCCCGGGACAGGGACTTACAAGGGGATCTACGAGCAGTACTTC	CSAPGTGTYKGIYEQYF
TRBD2	17	many	TRBV19	TRBJ2-3	TGTGCCAGTAGTCCCAGACTAGCGGGAGCCAACACAGATACGCAGTATTTT	CASSPRLAGANTDTQYF
TRBD2	14	many	TRBV12-3/TRBV12-4	TRBJ2-5	TGTGCCAGCAGTATCACTAGCGGGGGAAAGACCCAGTACTTC	CASSITSGGKTQYF
NA	15	NA	TRBV2	TRBJ2-7	TGCGCCAGCAGCGAAACCTTTGACGTAACCTACGAGCAGTACTTC	CASSETFDVTYEQYF
NA	8	NA	TRBV9	TRBJ2-1	TGTGCCTACGATGAGCAGTTCTTC	CAYDEQFF
TRBD1	15	many	TRBV4-1	TRBJ1-1	TGCGCCAGCGGACACCAGACAGGGGGGAACACTGAAGCTTTCTTT	CASGHQTGGNTEAFF
TRBD1	13	many	TRBV19	TRBJ1-1	TGTGCCAGTAGTTTCAGGGGGGGCGGTGAAGCTTTCTTT	CASSFRGGGEAFF
NA	11	many	TRBV29-1	TRBJ1-1	TGCAGCGTTCGATGGCAGGGTAAGGCTTTCTTT	CSVRWQGKAFF
TRBD1	15	NA	TRBV2	TRBJ1-6	TGTGCCAGCAGTGAAAAGGACAGGGGTGGTTCACCCCTCCACTTT	CASSEKDRGGSPLHF